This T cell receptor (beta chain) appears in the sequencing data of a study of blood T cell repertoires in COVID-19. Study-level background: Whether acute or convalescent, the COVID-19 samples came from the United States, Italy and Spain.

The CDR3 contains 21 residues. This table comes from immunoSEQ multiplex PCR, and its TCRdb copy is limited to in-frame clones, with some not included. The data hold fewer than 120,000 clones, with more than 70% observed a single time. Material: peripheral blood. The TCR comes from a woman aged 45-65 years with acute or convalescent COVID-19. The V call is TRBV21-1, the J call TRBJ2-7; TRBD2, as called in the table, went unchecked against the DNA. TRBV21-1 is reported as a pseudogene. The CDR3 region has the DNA TGTGCCAGCAGCAAAGTGGGGGCCCCCTGGACTAGCGGGAGGTTCTCCTACGAGCAGTACTTC. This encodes CASSKVGAPWTSGRFSYEQYF.